Listed below are T cell receptor beta chains from one sample, sequenced in a study of identical twins. TCRdb re-analysed the 5' RACE reads in MiXCR, keeping a single row per CDR3 protein. The repertoire holds approximately 1.8 million distinct CDR3 sequences, with around 29% as singletons. Source material: cord blood. The receptors derive from a newborn girl in good health. The CDR3 runs from the conserved cysteine through the conserved F or W. The order of the fields is CDR3 protein, CDR3 DNA, clone size, D gene, J gene, V gene. A D gene is named only where the DNA matches it firmly. A clone size is listed for some rows: how often the clone was seen (once, few, many), or a class if it is expanded.

CASSFSRQGTSTDTQYF,TGTGCCAGCAGTTTCAGCCGACAGGGAACTAGCACAGATACGCAGTATTTT,few,TRBD1,TRBJ2-3,TRBV28
CASSFTGPSYNEQFF,TGTGCCAGCAGTTTTACGGGGCCCTCCTACAATGAGCAGTTCTTC,few,NA,TRBJ2-1,TRBV12-3/TRBV12-4
CASSSGDRIQNQPQHF,TGTGCCAGCAGCAGCGGGGACAGGATACAAAATCAGCCCCAGCATTTT,NA,TRBD1,TRBJ1-5,TRBV12-3/TRBV12-4
CASSRRQGADQPQHF,TGCGCCAGCAGCCGCCGACAGGGGGCGGATCAGCCCCAGCATTTT,few,TRBD1,TRBJ1-5,TRBV4-1
CASSEGLAGARAKNIQYF,TGTGCCAGCAGTGAGGGACTAGCGGGAGCAAGGGCCAAAAACATTCAGTACTTC,NA,TRBD2,TRBJ2-4,TRBV2
CASSVVPRLAGDTDTQYF,TGTGCCAGCAGCGTAGTACCCCGACTAGCGGGAGACACAGATACGCAGTATTTT,NA,TRBD2,TRBJ2-3,TRBV9
CSAPDRGDWEKLFF,TGCAGTGCCCCGGACAGGGGAGATTGGGAAAAACTGTTTTTT,NA,TRBD1,TRBJ1-4,TRBV20-1
CSARTQAGGATDTQYF,TGCAGTGCTAGGACTCAAGCGGGAGGGGCCACAGATACGCAGTATTTT,once,TRBD2,TRBJ2-3,TRBV20-1
CASSRPGLAANTDTQYF,TGTGCCAGCAGCCGACCCGGACTAGCGGCAAACACAGATACGCAGTATTTT,NA,TRBD2,TRBJ2-3,TRBV5-6
CASSRKSQGFVDSPLHF,TGTGCCAGCAGCCGAAAGTCACAGGGATTTGTGGATTCACCCCTCCACTTT,few,NA,TRBJ1-6,TRBV4-2
CSARLPAPGANYGYTF,TGCAGTGCTAGGTTGCCAGCCCCTGGAGCTAACTATGGCTACACCTTC,NA,NA,TRBJ1-2,TRBV20-1
CATNRGENGELFF,TGTGCCACCAACAGGGGGGAAAACGGGGAGCTGTTTTTT,few,TRBD1,TRBJ2-2,TRBV15
CASSAWDRETQYF,TGTGCCAGCAGTGCCTGGGACAGGGAGACCCAGTACTTC,NA,TRBD1,TRBJ2-5,TRBV6-1
CASSLTHPSTDTQYF,TGTGCCAGCAGTTTGACGCACCCTAGCACAGATACGCAGTATTTT,few,NA,TRBJ2-3,TRBV28
CASSPADRSYNEQYF,TGTGCCAGCAGTCCAGCGGACCGCTCCTACAATGAGCAGTACTTC,NA,NA,TRBJ2-7,TRBV12-3/TRBV12-4
CASSQEGGSRYEQFF,TGCGCCAGCAGCCAAGAAGGGGGGAGCAGGTATGAGCAGTTCTTC,NA,NA,TRBJ2-1,TRBV4-1
CASSRLLAAGSYNEQFF,TGCGCCAGCAGCCGACTCCTAGCGGCGGGCTCCTACAATGAGCAGTTCTTC,NA,TRBD2,TRBJ2-1,TRBV4-3
CASSLAGKPMNSEAFF,TGTGCCAGCAGCTTGGCCGGGAAACCCATGAACTCTGAAGCTTTCTTT,NA,NA,TRBJ1-1,TRBV5-6
CASSLTGPGWGGYTF,TGTGCCAGCAGTTTGACAGGGCCCGGGTGGGGTGGCTACACCTTC,NA,TRBD1,TRBJ1-2,TRBV27
CASSLTGTGGYNEQYF,TGTGCCAGCAGCTTAACCGGGACAGGGGGCTACAATGAGCAGTACTTC,NA,TRBD1,TRBJ2-7,TRBV7-2
CASSLYSGRPVETQFF,TGTGCCAGCAGTTTATACAGCGGGAGACCGGTTGAGACCCAGTTCTTC,NA,TRBD2,TRBJ2-1,TRBV27
CASSLNPLSYEQYF,TGTGCCAGCAGCTTAAACCCCCTCTCCTACGAGCAGTACTTC,NA,NA,TRBJ2-7,TRBV13
CASSQVGSSGSYNEQFF,TGCGCCAGCAGCCAAGTAGGTTCAAGCGGGAGCTACAATGAGCAGTTCTTC,few,TRBD2,TRBJ2-1,TRBV4-1
CASSLTGQGGRYGYTF,TGTGCCAGCAGCTTAACCGGACAGGGTGGTCGGTATGGCTACACCTTC,NA,TRBD1,TRBJ1-2,TRBV11-2
CSARGWTSYEQYF,TGCAGTGCTAGGGGGTGGACTAGCTACGAGCAGTACTTC,NA,TRBD2,TRBJ2-7,TRBV20-1
CASSLREFVGTKPGDTQYF,TGTGCCAGCAGTTTAAGGGAGTTTGTCGGTACTAAGCCCGGAGATACGCAGTATTTT,NA,NA,TRBJ2-3,TRBV12-3/TRBV12-4
CASSAQFGYGQYF,TGTGCCAGCAGTGCCCAGTTTGGGTACGGGCAGTACTTC,NA,NA,TRBJ2-5,TRBV2
CASRRNRAPNTEAFF,TGTGCCAGCAGACGTAACAGGGCACCGAACACTGAAGCTTTCTTT,few,NA,TRBJ1-1,TRBV25-1
CASSRVPTLAGPYNEQYF,TGCGCCAGCAGCCGAGTTCCAACCTTGGCAGGACCCTACAATGAGCAGTACTTC,once,NA,TRBJ2-7,TRBV4-1
CASSLIVATNEQFF,TGTGCCAGCAGCTTAATAGTCGCTACAAATGAGCAGTTCTTC,many,NA,TRBJ2-1,TRBV7-2
CATSDGPVTSTDTQYF,TGTGCCACCAGTGATGGCCCGGTGACTAGCACAGATACGCAGTATTTT,NA,NA,TRBJ2-3,TRBV24-1
CASSADRGHQPQHF,TGTGCCAGCAGTGCGGACAGGGGGCATCAGCCCCAGCATTTT,few,TRBD1,TRBJ1-5,TRBV6-5
CASSQADQNNEQFF,TGCGCCAGCAGCCAAGCTGACCAAAACAATGAGCAGTTCTTC,NA,NA,TRBJ2-1,TRBV4-1
CASSQGTRLHNEQSF,TGTGCCAGCAGCCAAGGGACTAGACTTCACAATGAGCAGTCCTTC,NA,TRBD2,TRBJ2-1,TRBV14
CASVKSFTGTEGYTQYF,TGCGCCAGCGTTAAATCTTTTACCGGGACAGAGGGGTATACGCAGTATTTT,NA,TRBD1,TRBJ2-3,TRBV10-2
CVSSPQGKRSTDTQYF,TGTGTCAGCAGCCCCCAGGGAAAGCGGAGCACAGATACGCAGTATTTT,NA,NA,TRBJ2-3,TRBV3-1